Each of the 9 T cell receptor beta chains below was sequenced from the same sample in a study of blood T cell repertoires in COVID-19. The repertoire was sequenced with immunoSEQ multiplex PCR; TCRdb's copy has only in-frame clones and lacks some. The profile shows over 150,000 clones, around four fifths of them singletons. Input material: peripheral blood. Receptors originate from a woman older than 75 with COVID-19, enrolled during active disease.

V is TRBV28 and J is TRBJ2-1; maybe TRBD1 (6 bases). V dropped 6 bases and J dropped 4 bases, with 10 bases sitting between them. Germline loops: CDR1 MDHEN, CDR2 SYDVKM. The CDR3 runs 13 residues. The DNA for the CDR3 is TGTGCCAGCAGCCCAACAGGGTACAATGAGCAGTTCTTC. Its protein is CASSPTGYNEQFF.

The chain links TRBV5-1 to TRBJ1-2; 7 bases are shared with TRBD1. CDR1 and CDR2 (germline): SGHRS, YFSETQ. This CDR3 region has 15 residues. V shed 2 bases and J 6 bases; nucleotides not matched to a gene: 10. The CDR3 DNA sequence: TGCGCCAGCAGCTTTAGGACAGGAGAGAGCAATGGCTACACCTTC. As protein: CASSFRTGESNGYTF.

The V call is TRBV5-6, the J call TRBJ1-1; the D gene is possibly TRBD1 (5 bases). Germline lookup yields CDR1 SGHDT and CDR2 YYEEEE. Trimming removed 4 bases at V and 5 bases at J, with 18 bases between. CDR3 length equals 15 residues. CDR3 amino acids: CASSETDTQRTEAFF. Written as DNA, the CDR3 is TGTGCCAGCAGCGAGACGGACACCCAAAGGACTGAAGCTTTCTTT.

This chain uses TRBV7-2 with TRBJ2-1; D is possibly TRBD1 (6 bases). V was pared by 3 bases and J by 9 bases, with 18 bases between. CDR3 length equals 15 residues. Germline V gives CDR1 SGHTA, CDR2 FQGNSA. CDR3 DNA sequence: TGTGCCAGCAGCTTCGGCAGGGGATACACAGTTGAGCAGTTCTTC. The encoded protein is CASSFGRGYTVEQFF.

The CDR3 coding sequence is TGTGCCAGCAGTCCGGTCCTCTCTGGAAACACCATATATTTT. It yields the protein CASSPVLSGNTIYF. The rearrangement links TRBV3-1 (or the pseudogene TRBV3-2) to TRBJ1-3; no clear D. Germline CDR1 reads LGHDT; CDR2 reads YNNKEL (reference sequence). The CDR3 covers 14 residues. V lost 6 bases, J lost 0 bases, and 9 bases lay in between.

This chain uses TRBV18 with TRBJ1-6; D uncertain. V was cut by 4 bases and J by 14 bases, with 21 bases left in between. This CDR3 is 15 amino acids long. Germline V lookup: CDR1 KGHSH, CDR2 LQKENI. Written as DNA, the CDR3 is TGTGCCAGCTCACGCCGCTCCGTCCCAGGTCGAACCCTCCACTTT. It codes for CASSRRSVPGRTLHF. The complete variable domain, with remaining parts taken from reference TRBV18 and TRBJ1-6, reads NAGVMQNPRHLVRRRGQEARLRCSPMKGHSHVYWYRQLPEEGLKFMVYLQKENIIDESGMPKERFSAEFPKEGPSILRIQQVVRGDSAAYFCASSRRSVPGRTLHFGNGTRLTVT.

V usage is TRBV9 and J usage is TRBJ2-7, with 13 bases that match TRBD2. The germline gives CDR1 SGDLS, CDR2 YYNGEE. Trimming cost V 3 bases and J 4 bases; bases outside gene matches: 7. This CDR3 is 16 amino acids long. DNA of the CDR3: TGTGCCAGCAGCGGGTCCCGACTAGCGGGAGGTTACGAGCAGTACTTC. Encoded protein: CASSGSRLAGGYEQYF.

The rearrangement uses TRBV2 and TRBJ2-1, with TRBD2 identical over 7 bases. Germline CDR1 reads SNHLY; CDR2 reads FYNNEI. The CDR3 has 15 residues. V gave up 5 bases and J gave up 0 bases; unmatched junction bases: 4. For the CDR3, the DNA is TGTGCCAGCAGTCTAGCGGAGACCTCCTACAATGAGCAGTTCTTC. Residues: CASSLAETSYNEQFF.

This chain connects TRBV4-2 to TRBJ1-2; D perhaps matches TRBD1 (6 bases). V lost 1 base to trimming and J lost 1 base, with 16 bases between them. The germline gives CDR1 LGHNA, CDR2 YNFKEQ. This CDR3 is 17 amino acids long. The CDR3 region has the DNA TGTGCCAGCAGCCAAGTGGAAGGACAGTTCGGTAACTATGGCTACACCTTC. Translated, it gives CASSQVEGQFGNYGYTF.